The table lists the clone carrying this T cell receptor (beta chain) with many counts. The CDR3 spans 16 residues. Germline V gives CDR1 LGHDT, CDR2 YNNKEL (reference sequence). V lost 5 bases to trimming and J lost 4 bases, with 19 bases between them. Authors' data handling: The assay estimated nucleated cells by amplifying reference gene primers. TCRdb's table, derived via immunoSEQ multiplex PCR, lists solely in-frame clones and lacks some. For V, J and clone size, that table is used; D and trimming come from the DNA. Of fewer than 300,000 clones listed, about 86% are singletons. This entry is derived from a study of blood T cell repertoires in COVID-19. The overall study: Acute-phase and convalescent COVID-19 samples originated in the United States, Italy and Spain.

Source material: peripheral blood. The TCR comes from a woman aged 30 to 39 with COVID-19, enrolled during active disease. The chain has TRBV3-1 (or the pseudogene TRBV3-2) and TRBJ2-3, with a possible D match to TRBD2 (6 bases). The CDR3 sequence is CASSSLLAEFADTQYF. The CDR3 coding sequence is TGTGCCAGCAGCTCTTTACTAGCAGAGTTCGCAGATACGCAGTATTTT.